This section outlines one T cell receptor (beta chain) sequence together with its context. Its specificity is not known. This entry comes from a study of post-analysis software for immune sequencing data. Overall study findings and caveats: When the samples were clustered directly with F measure, those that had been prepared in the same batch showed strong co-clustering. Comparison with controls showed significantly lower normalized Chao1 diversity in multiple sclerosis patients.

Unique molecular identifiers were carried by the TCR beta cDNA libraries. Input amounts of 1 to 10 million T cells were used. These gave around 500,000 cDNA molecules, so each molecule approximated one T cell. TCRdb used MiXCR to reprocess the PCR reads, holding one entry per CDR3 protein. The sample gives more than 350,000 distinct CDR3 sequences, about 39% of which show up once; approximately 7.6% is in the top ten. This TCR was sampled from a girl aged 2 to 10 with multiple sclerosis. The specimen was blood.

The CDR3 sequence is CASSYVGGVYGYTF. CDR3 bases: TGTGCCAGCAGTTACGTGGGGGGAGTCTATGGCTACACCTTC. The chain joins TRBV6-5 to TRBJ1-2, with TRBD1 as a possible D gene (5 bases). Trimming took off 2 bases at V and 4 bases at J, with 11 bases between the two ends. The CDR3 has 14 residues. Germline V lookup: CDR1 MNHEY, CDR2 SVGAGI.